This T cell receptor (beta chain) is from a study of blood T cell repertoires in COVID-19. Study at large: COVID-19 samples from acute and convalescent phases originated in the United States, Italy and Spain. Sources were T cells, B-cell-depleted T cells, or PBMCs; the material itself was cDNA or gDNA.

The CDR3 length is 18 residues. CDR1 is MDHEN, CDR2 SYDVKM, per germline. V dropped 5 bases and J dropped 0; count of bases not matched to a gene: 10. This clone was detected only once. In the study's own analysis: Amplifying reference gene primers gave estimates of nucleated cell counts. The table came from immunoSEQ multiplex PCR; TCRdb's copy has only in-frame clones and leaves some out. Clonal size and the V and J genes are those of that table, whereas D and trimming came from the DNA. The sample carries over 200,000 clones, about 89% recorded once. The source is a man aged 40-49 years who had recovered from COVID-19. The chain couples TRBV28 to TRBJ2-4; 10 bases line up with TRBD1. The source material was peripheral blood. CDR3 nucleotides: TGTGCCAGCAGTATCGGACAGGGGGGGGTGCTAGCCAAAAACATTCAGTACTTC. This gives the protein CASSIGQGGVLAKNIQYF.